A selection of T cell receptor beta chains follows, all from one sample in a study of shared T cell receptors in the human thymus. Here immunoSEQ multiplex PCR was the method, and the copy in TCRdb shows in-frame clones only, minus some. The repertoire includes approximately 760,000 clones, 80% to 90% of them detected once, and more than 0.008% sits in the top ten. The data also belong to a second study, concerning human thymus T cells.

Sample: thymocytes. All receptors derive from a girl under two years old with a congenital heart defect. Each CDR3 is given with its conserved first and last residue. D genes are given only for firm matches. The size of a clone is reported for some rows only, either as once, few or many, or as a class for expanded clones.

D,V,size,J,DNA,CDR3
TRBD2,TRBV4-1,-,TRBJ2-2,TGCGCCAGCAGCCCGGGGGGATGGGACTCGAACACCGGGGAGCTGTTTTTT,CASSPGGWDSNTGELFF
TRBD2,TRBV4-2,-,TRBJ2-7,TGTGCCAGCAGCCAAGATCAGCGGGGGGGAACCTACGAGCAGTACTTC,CASSQDQRGGTYEQYF
TRBD2,TRBV6-6,-,TRBJ2-3,TGTGCCAGCAACTCAGCGGGGGTCACAGATACGCAGTATTTT,CASNSAGVTDTQYF
-,TRBV20-1,-,TRBJ1-1,TGCAGTGCTAGTCGCGGGAAAGAAGCTTTCTTT,CSASRGKEAFF
TRBD1,TRBV4-2,-,TRBJ2-5,TGTGCCAGCAGCCAAGAAGTCTCTGACAGGGGCCAAGAGGCCCAGTACTTC,CASSQEVSDRGQEAQYF
TRBD1,TRBV7-4,-,TRBJ1-1,TGTGCCAGCAGCTTGGGAAGACAGGGGAGCTCGTCCACTGAAGCTTTCTTT,CASSLGRQGSSSTEAFF
-,TRBV28,-,TRBJ1-1,TGTGCCAGCAGTTTATACGGGGGAATGAACACTGAAGCTTTCTTT,CASSLYGGMNTEAFF
TRBD1,TRBV5-1,few,TRBJ1-1,TGCGCCAGCAGCCCACCGGACCGGACAGGGCAGGTTAAGGTAGCTGAAGCTTTCTTT,CASSPPDRTGQVKVAEAFF
TRBD1,TRBV28,-,TRBJ1-5,TGTGCCAGCAGCCCAACCCATGGACAGGAGAGCAATCAGCCCCAGCATTTT,CASSPTHGQESNQPQHF
-,TRBV9,-,TRBJ1-1,TGTGCCAGCAGCGTAGGGTTTGGGGCCACGCCGGGGGGCACTGAAGCTTTCTTT,CASSVGFGATPGGTEAFF
-,TRBV10-3,-,TRBJ1-1,TGTGCCACCAGGTTGGAGGTAAGGTACACTGAAGCTTTCTTT,CATRLEVRYTEAFF
TRBD1,TRBV9,-,TRBJ1-3,TGTGCCAGCAGCGCCTACAGGGGCAAGGGAAACACCATATATTTT,CASSAYRGKGNTIYF
-,TRBV11-2,-,TRBJ2-7,TGTGCCAGCAGCTTAGTACCAGGCCTCTCCTACGAGCAGTACTTC,CASSLVPGLSYEQYF
TRBD1,TRBV18,-,TRBJ1-2,TGTGCCAGCTCACGAGCCGGGACAGGGGCTAACTATGGCTACACCTTC,CASSRAGTGANYGYTF
TRBD2,TRBV9,-,TRBJ2-3,TGTGCCAGCAGCAATTCCGGGACTAGCGGGGGCCCCACAGATACGCAGTATTTT,CASSNSGTSGGPTDTQYF
-,TRBV15,-,TRBJ1-1,TGTGCCACCAGCAGAGAATCGAGACGGGAAGCCTTCTTT,CATSRESRREAFF
-,TRBV4-1,few,TRBJ1-1,TGCGCCAGCAGCCCATACAGGGACACTGAAGCTTTCTTT,CASSPYRDTEAFF
-,TRBV7-6,-,TRBJ2-7,TGTGCCAGCAGCTCTCGTGGGAGGGGGTCTTTCGACGAGCAGTACTTC,CASSSRGRGSFDEQYF
-,TRBV25-1,-,TRBJ1-3,TGTGCCAGCAGTGACGAGCACTCTGGAAACACCATATATTTT,CASSDEHSGNTIYF
TRBD1,TRBV7-8,-,TRBJ1-5,TGTGCCAGCAGCCACACCCGCGACGGGACAGGGAATCAGCCCCAGCATTTT,CASSHTRDGTGNQPQHF
TRBD2,TRBV2,-,TRBJ2-1,TGTGCCAGCAGAACGGGCGGACTAGCGGGGGATCATTCAAATTACAATGAGCAGTTCTTC,CASRTGGLAGDHSNYNEQFF
TRBD1,TRBV2,-,TRBJ1-1,TGTGCCAGCTTTGAGGACAGGGGGCGAGGGAACACTGAAGCTTTCTTT,CASFEDRGRGNTEAFF
TRBD1,TRBV11-2,-,TRBJ2-7,TGTGCCAGCAGCCTGGGACAGGACCTCTCCTACGAGCAGTACTTC,CASSLGQDLSYEQYF
-,TRBV10-3,-,TRBJ1-5,TGTGCCATCAGTGTCTCTGGGCTTCAGCCCCAGCATTTT,CAISVSGLQPQHF
TRBD1,TRBV5-1,once,TRBJ2-1,TGCGCCAGCAGCTTGGACGAGCAGGACAGGGGTTTGTGGGATGAGCAGTTCTTC,CASSLDEQDRGLWDEQFF
-,TRBV5-8,-,TRBJ1-5,TGTGCCAGCAGCCCCCCGACGGACAGAGATCAGCCCCAGCATTTT,CASSPPTDRDQPQHF
TRBD1,TRBV30,-,TRBJ1-4,TGTGCCTGGAGTTTCTCCGGGACAGAGCACGAAAAACTGTTTTTT,CAWSFSGTEHEKLFF
-,TRBV6-6,-,TRBJ1-2,TGTGCCAGCATTTCCTCCGGGAAAATGGATGGCTACACCTTC,CASISSGKMDGYTF
TRBD2,TRBV28,-,TRBJ2-5,TGTGCCAGCAGTCCTTATAGTCGCACCGTAGCGGGGGTGCTGGTTGCCCAGTACTTC,CASSPYSRTVAGVLVAQYF
TRBD1,TRBV7-2,-,TRBJ1-2,TGTGCCAGCAGCCCTCGACCACGGGACAGGTCCCCCCCGAACTATGGCTACACCTTC,CASSPRPRDRSPPNYGYTF
-,TRBV4-1,-,TRBJ1-2,TGCGCCAGCAGCCCCACGGCCCCAGGGGTTGGGTATGGCTACACCTTC,CASSPTAPGVGYGYTF
-,TRBV28,-,TRBJ1-2,TGTGCCAGCAGGTTGGACAGTGCCTATGGCTACACCTTC,CASRLDSAYGYTF
-,TRBV5-1,-,TRBJ2-1,TGCGCCAGCAGCTTGATGAGAGGGGACTTTTACAATGAGCAGTTCTTC,CASSLMRGDFYNEQFF
TRBD2,TRBV2,once,TRBJ2-7,TGTGCCAGCAGTGACGGACTAGCGGGGGAACCTTACGAGCAGTACTTC,CASSDGLAGEPYEQYF
TRBD1,TRBV4-1,-,TRBJ2-1,TGCGCCAGCAGCCAAGCTACAGGGGTCCTCGACAATGAGCAGTTCTTC,CASSQATGVLDNEQFF